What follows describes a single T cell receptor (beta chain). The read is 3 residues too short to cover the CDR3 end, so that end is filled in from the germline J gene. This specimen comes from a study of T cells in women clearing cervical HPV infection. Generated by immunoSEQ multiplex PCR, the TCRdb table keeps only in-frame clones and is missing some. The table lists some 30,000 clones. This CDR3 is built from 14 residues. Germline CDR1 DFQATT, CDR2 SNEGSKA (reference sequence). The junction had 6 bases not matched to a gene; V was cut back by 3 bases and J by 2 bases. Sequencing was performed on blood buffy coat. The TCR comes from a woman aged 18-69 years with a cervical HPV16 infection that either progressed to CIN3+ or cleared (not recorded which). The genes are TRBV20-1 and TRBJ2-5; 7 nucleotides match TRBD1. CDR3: CSARTGQTQETQYF. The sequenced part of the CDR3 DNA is TGCAGTGCTAGGACGGGACAGACACAAGAGACC.